The TCR beta chain under discussion was sequenced for a study of T cell repertoires in cytomegalovirus infection. Whole-study context: HLA-B-restricted CMV epitopes that are well studied were used alongside recently identified HLA-C-restricted ones. Study-level findings and limits: The ex vivo response showed dominance by HLA-C-restricted CMV-specific TCR beta clonotypes.

TCRdb used MiXCR to reprocess the reads, holding one entry per CDR3 protein. The data show some 800,000 distinct CDR3 sequences, 32% seen once. Worth noting for this clonotype: Its antigen remains unknown.

Sequences were derived from cultured CD8+ T cells from PBMCs, sampled from culture after CMV antigen stimulation. The TCR sequence derives from a human donor in good health (CMV status not recorded). Some clones in this sample may be carry-over from other donors' samples.

The CDR3 here is CASSQVTNSPLHF. The DNA for the CDR3 is TGTGCCAGCAGCCAAGTGACGAATTCACCCCTCCACTTT. The chain has TRBV14 and TRBJ1-6; D not resolved. Trimming cost V 1 base and J 7 bases, with 5 bases left between them. CDR1 and CDR2 from the germline V gene are SGHDN and FVKESK. This CDR3 contains 13 residues.